The 5 T cell receptor beta chains presented below share a single source sample, sequenced in a study of blood T cell repertoires in COVID-19. Method: immunoSEQ multiplex PCR; TCRdb's copy keeps in-frame clones and lacks some. The data show 230,000 or so clones, 89% seen once. What was sequenced was peripheral blood. The receptors shown here come from a woman in her thirties or forties who had recovered from COVID-19.

The rearrangement joins TRBV27 to TRBJ2-2; 8 bases fit TRBD1. The trim removed 7 bases at V and 5 bases at J, leaving 9 bases unmatched. CDR1 MNHEY and CDR2 SMNVEV come from the germline V gene (reference sequence). The CDR3 has 15 amino acids. CDR3 coding DNA: TGTGCCAGCACCTCTCCACAGGGGGGAACCGGGGAGCTGTTTTTT. Translation: CASTSPQGGTGELFF.

The rearrangement links TRBV27 to TRBJ1-2; perhaps TRBD1 as D (6 bases). Trimming removed 3 bases at V and 8 bases at J, with 10 bases between. The CDR3 covers 12 residues. The germline gives CDR1 MNHEY, CDR2 SMNVEV (reference sequence). The CDR3 is CASSFQGSGYTF. The CDR3 nucleotides are TGTGCCAGCAGTTTCCAGGGGAGCGGCTACACCTTC.

J is TRBJ2-1 and V is TRBV5-1; the D is unclear. There are 13 residues in the CDR3. The V and J ends lost 2 bases and 5 bases respectively, with 8 bases between them. CDR1 and CDR2 (germline): SGHRS, YFSETQ. The CDR3 DNA follows: TGCGCCAGCAGCTTCGTACAGAACAATGAGCAGTTCTTC. This encodes CASSFVQNNEQFF.

V gene TRBV6-5 combines with J gene TRBJ1-2; D ambiguous. Trimming removed 7 bases from V and 6 bases from J, with 12 bases in between. The CDR3 sequence is 12 residues long. Germline CDR1 MNHEY, CDR2 SVGAGI. The CDR3 coding sequence is TGTGCCAGCACACCGGGTAGAGATGGCTACACCTTC. It yields the protein CASTPGRDGYTF.

The J gene is TRBJ2-5, the V gene TRBV11-3; D possibly corresponds to TRBD1 (5 bases). CDR3 length: 17 residues. V lost 4 bases, J lost 1 base, and 19 bases lay in between. Germline values: CDR1 SGHNT, CDR2 YENEEA. CDR3 amino acids: CASSSPLPLGAQETQYF. The CDR3 DNA follows: TGTGCCAGCAGCTCCCCCCTGCCTCTTGGGGCCCAAGAGACCCAGTACTTC.